The T cell receptor beta chain described here comes from a study of long-term antiretroviral therapy in people with HIV (dated by TCRdb to about 2022). As for the study more broadly: The earliest samples were collected about a decade before the 2015 WHO recommendation for immediate ART, when ART was typically delayed until CD4 counts fell. Among the approximately 32 participants with HIV, approximately 10 were female. A total of 192 cryopreserved PBMC samples came from 30 or so adults with confirmed HIV infection and were collected serially over a mean of about six years (range 1-12). A retrospective serial study tested whether ART initiation and durable HIV suppression were associated with changes in peripheral blood TRB repertoire composition and diversity. No cross-contamination during QIAcube processing turned up in test extractions that ran a monoclonal T-cell line alongside some 34 polyclonal samples. The paper as a whole reports these results and caveats: Compared with controls, HIV repertoires had narrower CDR3 length ranges, and the network structure pointed to an antigen-experienced repertoire that shifted only slightly toward naive after ART. Unsorted PBMC were profiled instead of sorted CD4+ and CD8+ T cells because pre-ART samples had limited cell numbers. Starting ART was linked to a significant rise in TRB diversity, yet even after long-term ART the diversity remained significantly lower than in transplant donor controls. Inferences about post-ART repertoire changes were limited because no data were available on ART adherence, viral resistance or therapy changes. Because PBMC availability was limited, only the TCR beta chain was sequenced, with no alpha chain pairing. At every time point, the repertoire was dominated by expanded TRB clones first identified before ART initiation, although this dominance fluctuated and, in many PLHIV, declined after ART. Samples dated from the mid-2000s to the late 2010s, and the ART regimens used may be less effective than current ones.

Participants were included only if at least one PBMC sample before ART initiation and at least two post-ART samples were available. All participants with HIV were treated in the United States of America. Before DNA extraction, cryopreserved samples of about 1-11 million PBMC were thawed and then washed. At the time of the earliest PBMC sample, participants with HIV were aged between roughly 20 and 60 years. PBMC samples were contributed by each participant from 1-4 timepoints before ART initiation and 2-8 timepoints after ART initiation, with a median of 7 samples. Serial HIV viral load, CD4+ T-cell count, ART history and demographic data were obtained for every participant. Genomic DNA was extracted from unsorted PBMC with a Qiagen kit on a QIAcube, processed in batches of 12 samples. The immunoSEQ hsTCRB v3.0 assay was used at survey level resolution to sequence the TRB variable region. TRB sequencing targeted a depth of about 40,000-50,000 T-cell genomes per sample. TRB libraries were pooled and sequenced on an Illumina MiSeq using a v3 150-cycle kit. On the study's bioinformatics: Analysis of repertoires was carried out in R inside a reproducible Nextflow workflow spanning QC, data transformation and analysis. Custom analyses were implemented in LymphoSeq2, an R package for AIRR-Seq data exploration. Several samples that yielded fewer than 5000 total TRB sequences were excluded, so that approximately 200 HIV repertoires were analyzed. Among the 170 to 200 HIV repertoires that were kept, around 60 were collected before ART initiation and around 130 were collected after ART initiation. Each repertoire was downsampled to 5000 TRB nucleotide sequences, and summary statistics were averaged across 100 downsampling iterations. TRB sequences were retained for analysis only if CDR3 regions of at least seven amino acids were present. Diversity was measured with a Shannon entropy-derived clonality score and the Gini coefficient. In repertoire networks, the top 5000 CDR3 amino acid sequences were linked whenever an edit distance of one separated two sequences. For TRB CDR3 amino acid sequences, GLIPH2 was used to predict antigen specificity groups and MHC restriction. Known CMV, EBV, HIV or tissue antigen associations were flagged by matching CDR3 amino acid sequences against VDJdb and McPAS-TCR. Pre-ART, post-ART and control groups were compared with Wilcoxon signed-rank tests and Holm-Bonferroni correction. TCRdb carries this immuneACCESS record with in-frame sequences only. Its versions omit some clonotypes, under half of them owing to an unresolved V gene in the studies checked, with the rest unexplained. V and J calls and clone size are those listed in that table; D and trimming were worked out from the DNA. The sample profile shows about 23,000 clones; roughly 80% of them were found once. The top ten clones comprise 10% to 15% of the sample.

This clone showed up just once. Which antigen it targets is not known. Base-call qualities are not available, and no considerably larger clone is one nucleotide away. V and J lose 8 bases and 2 bases, and a span of 18 bases separates them. The cysteine opens and the phenylalanine closes a CDR3 of 15 amino acids. The DNA shown is the 45-base CDR3, in frame from base 1. The germline V gene sets CDR1 to MNHNS and CDR2 to SASEGT. The sample was unsorted PBMCs, taken 1.6 years after starting antiretroviral therapy. The receptor was isolated from a man aged 35-49 years with HIV. This receptor chain uses TRBV6-1 and TRBJ1-2, with a tentative D gene TRBD1 over 6 matching bases. The DNA is as follows: TGTGCCAGCTCCACCCCGGGACACTGGAACTATGGCTACACCTTC. It translates as CASSTPGHWNYGYTF.